The entry below describes one TCR beta chain. Its antigen is undetermined. This record comes from a study of siplizumab effects on memory and regulatory T cells. General study points: The alloresponse seemed to draw substantially on naive T cells, which appeared more diverse than memory cells. Proliferating Tregs' suppressive function in siplizumab cultures went unconfirmed.

In each sample, about 10^5 TCR templates were assayed. Profiling relied on immunoSEQ multiplex PCR, and the TCRdb table lists in-frame clones only, not all of them. The profile shows about 56,000 clones, around 97% of them singletons. The length of the CDR3 is 21 residues. The V and J genes are TRBV7-5 and TRBJ1-3. TRBV7-5 is labeled a pseudogene. The TCR was taken from a human donor in good health. The specimen sequenced was naive CD8+ T cells sorted from blood. The DNA for the CDR3 is TGTGCCAGAAGCTTAGTATTTCGTATCGTCCCGGACTGGTGCTCTGGAAACACCATATATTTT. Protein: CARSLVFRIVPDWCSGNTIYF.